These 11 T cell receptor beta chains came from one sample sequenced in a study of PD-L1 blockade in urothelial cancer. Time point noted: pretreatment peripheral blood. Produced via immunoSEQ multiplex PCR; TCRdb's table is partial and in-frame only. This table has about 30,000 clones, approximately 87% appearing once. The source material was PBMCs, sampled around atezolizumab (anti-PD-L1) treatment. These receptors originate from a man aged 60 to 69 with urothelial cancer.

The V call is TRBV27, the J call TRBJ2-1; no clear D. Trimming removed 8 bases from V and 8 bases from J, with 7 bases in between. The germline V gene has CDR1 MNHEY and CDR2 SMNVEV (reference sequence). The CDR3 length is 10 residues. In DNA form, the CDR3 reads TGTGCCAGCTCGAGATATGAGCAGTTCTTC. This codes for CASSRYEQFF.

CDR3 sequence (DNA): TGTGCCAGCAGCGTAGGGGACTCAACCCGGGACACTGAAGCTTTCTTT. Protein product: CASSVGDSTRDTEAFF. The gene calls are TRBV9 and TRBJ1-1, with D possibly matching TRBD1 (5 bases). V shed 0 bases and J shed 3 bases, with 15 bases lying between them. This CDR3 is 16 amino acids long. CDR1 is SGDLS, CDR2 YYNGEE, per germline.

This clone showed up just a few times. The chain is built from TRBV30 and TRBJ1-2, with D uncertain. The CDR3 spans 11 residues. With 3 bases removed from V and 8 bases from J, the gap between germline ends came to 10 bases. Germline V gives CDR1 GTSNPN, CDR2 SVGIG (reference sequence). The CDR3 spells CAWRSYPGYTF. CDR3 in DNA: TGTGCCTGGAGATCCTATCCGGGCTACACCTTC.

The chain has TRBV29-1 and TRBJ2-5; tentative D call: TRBD2 (5 bases). The CDR3 is made up of 13 amino acids. In germline, CDR1 is SQVTM, CDR2 ANQGSEA. V was cut by 5 bases and J by 5 bases, with 15 bases left in between. CDR3 sequence reads: CSVKGADGETQYF. DNA of the CDR3: TGCAGCGTTAAAGGAGCGGACGGGGAGACCCAGTACTTC.

V usage is TRBV9 and J usage is TRBJ1-6; D is unresolved. CDR3 length: 16 amino acids. V shed 0 bases and J shed 1 base, with 8 bases lying between them. The germline V gene encodes CDR1 SGDLS and CDR2 YYNGEE. For the CDR3, the DNA is TGTGCCAGCAGCGTAGGAAGCAGGTCCTATAATTCACCCCTCCACTTT. Encoded protein: CASSVGSRSYNSPLHF. Full variable domain (rest looked up from reference TRBV9 and TRBJ1-6): DSGVTQTPKHLITATGQRVTLRCSPRSGDLSVYWYQQSLDQGLQFLIQYYNGEERAKGNILERFSAQQFPDLHSELNLSSLELGDSALYFCASSVGSRSYNSPLHFGNGTRLTVT.

The V and J genes are TRBV7-2 and TRBJ2-6; possible D gene TRBD1, 7 bases. Trimming took 3 bases from V and 4 from J, leaving 10 bases between them. There are 15 residues in the CDR3. Germline assignment: CDR1 SGHTA and CDR2 FQGNSA. The CDR3 nucleotides are TGTGCCAGCAGCTTCAGGGGGGCGGGGGCCAACGTCCTGACTTTC. Its protein is CASSFRGAGANVLTF. The entire variable domain, with the rest obtained from reference TRBV7-2 and TRBJ2-6, is as follows: GAGVSQSPSNKVTEKGKDVELRCDPISGHTALYWYRQSLGQGLEFLIYFQGNSAPDKSGLPSDRFSAERTGGSVSTLTIQRTQQEDSAVYLCASSFRGAGANVLTFGAGSRLTVL.

The chain recombines TRBV15 with TRBJ1-1; 8 bases match TRBD1. Losses at the gene ends were 0 bases for V and 7 bases for J; bases not matched to a gene: 10. The CDR3 spans 16 residues. Germline CDR1 reads LNHNV; CDR2 reads YYDKDF (reference sequence). CDR3 coding DNA: TGTGCCACCAGCAGAGATTTTAACCAGGGGGCGAATGAAGCTTTCTTT. Amino acids: CATSRDFNQGANEAFF.

The chain couples TRBV27 to TRBJ2-7, with TRBD1 matching 9 bases. This CDR3 spans 15 amino acids. The V and J ends lost 3 bases and 2 bases, in that order; junction bases with no gene match: 5. From germline, CDR1 is MNHEY and CDR2 SMNVEV (reference sequence). CDR3 sequence: CASSLGTGKTYEQYF. CDR3 nucleotide sequence: TGTGCCAGCAGTTTGGGGACAGGGAAAACCTACGAGCAGTACTTC.

This chain joins TRBV30 and TRBJ1-3; perhaps TRBD1 as D (6 bases). Trimming stripped 0 bases from V and 4 bases from J, with 13 bases between. The CDR3 has 15 amino acids. Germline V gene sequence: CDR1 GTSNPN, CDR2 SVGIG (reference sequence). The CDR3 here is CAWSVLGARGNTIYF. In DNA, the CDR3 is TGTGCCTGGAGTGTCCTGGGGGCGAGGGGAAACACCATATATTTT.

The rearrangement uses TRBV19 and TRBJ2-7, with unresolved D. In germline, CDR1 is LNHDA, CDR2 SQIVND (reference sequence). V lost 8 bases and J 2 bases, leaving 19 bases between the germline ends. The CDR3 is made up of 15 amino acids. The CDR3 sequence is CASRGRSLFAYEQYF. The DNA for the CDR3 is TGTGCCAGTCGTGGCAGGTCATTATTCGCCTACGAGCAGTACTTC.

V is TRBV9 and J is TRBJ1-5; 8 bases map to TRBD1. The CDR3 spans 13 residues. J lost 6 bases, V lost 3 bases, and 2 bases had no gene match. The germline CDR1 and CDR2 sequences are SGDLS and YYNGEE. CDR3 DNA: TGTGCCAGCAGCGGCGGACAGGGTCAGCCCCAGCATTTT. It yields the protein CASSGGQGQPQHF.